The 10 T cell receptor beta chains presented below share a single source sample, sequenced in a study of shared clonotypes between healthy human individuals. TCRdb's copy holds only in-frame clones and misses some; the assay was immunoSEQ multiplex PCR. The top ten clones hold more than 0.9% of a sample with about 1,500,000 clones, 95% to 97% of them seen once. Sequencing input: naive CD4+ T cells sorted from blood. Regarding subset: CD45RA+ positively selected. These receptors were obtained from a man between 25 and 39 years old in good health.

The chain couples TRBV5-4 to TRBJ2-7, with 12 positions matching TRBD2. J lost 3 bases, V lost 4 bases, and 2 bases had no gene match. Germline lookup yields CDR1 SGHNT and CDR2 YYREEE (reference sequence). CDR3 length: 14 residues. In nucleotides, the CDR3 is TGTGCCAGCAGCCGGACTAGCGGGAACTACGAGCAGTACTTC. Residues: CASSRTSGNYEQYF.

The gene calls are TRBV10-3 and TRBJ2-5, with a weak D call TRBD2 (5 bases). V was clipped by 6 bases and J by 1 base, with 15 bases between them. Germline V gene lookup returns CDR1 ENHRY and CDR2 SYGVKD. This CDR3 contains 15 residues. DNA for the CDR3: TGTGCCATCAGCCCTAAGTCCGGAGGCCAAGAGACCCAGTACTTC. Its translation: CAISPKSGGQETQYF.

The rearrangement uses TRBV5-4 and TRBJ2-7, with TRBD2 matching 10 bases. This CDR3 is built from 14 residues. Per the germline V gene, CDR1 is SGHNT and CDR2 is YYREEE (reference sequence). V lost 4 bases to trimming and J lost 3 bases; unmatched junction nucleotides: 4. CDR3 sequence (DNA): TGTGCCAGCAGCGACCGGACTAGCGGCTACGAGCAGTACTTC. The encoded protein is CASSDRTSGYEQYF.

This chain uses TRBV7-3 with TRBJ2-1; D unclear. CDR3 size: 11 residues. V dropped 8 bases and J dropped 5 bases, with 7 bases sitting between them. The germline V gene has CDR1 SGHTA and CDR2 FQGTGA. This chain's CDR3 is CASGSNNEQFF. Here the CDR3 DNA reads TGTGCCAGCGGGTCCAACAATGAGCAGTTCTTC. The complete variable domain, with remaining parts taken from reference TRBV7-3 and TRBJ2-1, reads GAGVSQTPSNKVTEKGKYVELRCDPISGHTALYWYRQSLGQGPEFLIYFQGTGAADDSGLPNDRFFAVRPEGSVSTLKIQRTERGDSAVYLCASGSNNEQFFGPGTRLTVL.

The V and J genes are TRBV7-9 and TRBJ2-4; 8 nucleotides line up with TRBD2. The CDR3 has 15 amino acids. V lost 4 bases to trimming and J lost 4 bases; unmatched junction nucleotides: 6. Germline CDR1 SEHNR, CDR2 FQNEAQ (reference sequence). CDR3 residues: CASSYTSGKKNIQYF. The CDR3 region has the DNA TGTGCCAGCAGCTATACTAGCGGAAAAAAAAACATTCAGTACTTC.

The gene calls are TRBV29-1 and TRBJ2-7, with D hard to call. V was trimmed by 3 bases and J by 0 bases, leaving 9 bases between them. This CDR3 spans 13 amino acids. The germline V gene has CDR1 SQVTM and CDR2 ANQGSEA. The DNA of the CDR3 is TGCAGCGTTGACAGGTTGGGCTCCTACGAGCAGTACTTC. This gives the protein CSVDRLGSYEQYF.

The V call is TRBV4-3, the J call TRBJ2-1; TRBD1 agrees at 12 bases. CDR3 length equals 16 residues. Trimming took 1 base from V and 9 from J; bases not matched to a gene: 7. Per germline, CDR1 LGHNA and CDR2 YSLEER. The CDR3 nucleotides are TGCGCCAGCAGCCAAGTGGGGGACAGGGGGCAGGGTGAGCAGTTCTTC. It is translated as CASSQVGDRGQGEQFF.

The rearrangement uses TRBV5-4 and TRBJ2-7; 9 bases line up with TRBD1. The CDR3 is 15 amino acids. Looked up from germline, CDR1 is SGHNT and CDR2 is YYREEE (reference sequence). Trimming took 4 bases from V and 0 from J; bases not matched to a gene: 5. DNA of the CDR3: TGTGCCAGCAGCCGGGGACAGGGCGACTCCTACGAGCAGTACTTC. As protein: CASSRGQGDSYEQYF.

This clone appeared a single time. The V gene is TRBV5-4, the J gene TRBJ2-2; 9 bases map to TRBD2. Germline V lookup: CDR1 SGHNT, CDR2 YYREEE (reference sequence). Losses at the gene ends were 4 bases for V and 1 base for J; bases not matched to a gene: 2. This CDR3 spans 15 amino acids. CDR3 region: CASSPREGNTGELFF. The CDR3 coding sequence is TGTGCCAGCAGCCCGCGGGAGGGGAACACCGGGGAGCTGTTTTTT. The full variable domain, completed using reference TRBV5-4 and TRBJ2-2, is ETGVTQSPTHLIKTRGQQVTLRCSSQSGHNTVSWYQQALGQGPQFIFQYYREEENGRGNFPPRFSGLQFPNYSSELNVNALELDDSALYLCASSPREGNTGELFFGEGSRLTVL.

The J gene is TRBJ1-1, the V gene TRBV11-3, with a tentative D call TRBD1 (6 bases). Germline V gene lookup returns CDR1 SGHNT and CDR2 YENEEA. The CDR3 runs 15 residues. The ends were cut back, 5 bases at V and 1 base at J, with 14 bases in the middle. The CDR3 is CASSPGGTRNTEAFF. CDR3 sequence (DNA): TGTGCCAGCAGCCCCGGAGGGACACGGAACACTGAAGCTTTCTTT.